This entry features one T cell receptor (beta chain) sequence. This entry is derived from a study of blood T cell repertoires in COVID-19. About the study: The United States, Italy and Spain were the sources of the acute and convalescent COVID-19 samples. Sample material is recorded as cDNA or gDNA derived from T cells, B-cell-depleted T cells, or PBMCs.

Authors' analysis steps: Quantification of nucleated cells was approximated via reference gene primer amplification. The assay was immunoSEQ multiplex PCR, and TCRdb's table has in-frame clones only and misses some. That table is the source of V, J and clone size, and D and trimming were worked out from the DNA. The sample includes roughly 220,000 clones, roughly nine tenths seen only once; the top ten take roughly 10%. The CDR3 is 14 residues long. V shed 2 bases, J shed 1 base, and the junction held 1 base outside the gene matches. Germline V gene lookup returns CDR1 SGHRS and CDR2 YFSETQ. Those enrolled in Seattle joined during active infection and were followed longitudinally afterward.

The receptor was derived from a woman aged 45 to 65 with COVID-19, enrolled during active disease. Sequenced sample: peripheral blood. This chain links TRBV5-1 with TRBJ1-1; 8 nucleotides agree with TRBD1. The CDR3 DNA is TGCGCCAGCAGCTTAGACAGGGGGAACACTGAAGCTTTCTTT. Its protein is CASSLDRGNTEAFF.